This TCR beta chain originates from a study of multiple sclerosis patients with progressive multifocal leukoencephalopathy. Study outcomes and limitations: Most PML patients had lower entropy, suggesting less diverse TRB repertoires.

In regard to this clone: Its specificity is unknown.

The sample's time point: about a year of natalizumab therapy. T1 marks 6 months and T2 marks 12 months of natalizumab therapy. Trimming cost V 8 bases and J 2 bases, with 10 bases left between them. The CDR3 loop spans 12 amino acids. The germline V gene encodes CDR1 WSHSY and CDR2 SAAADI. Every PCR reaction included synthetic inline CDR3 controls for all V-J pairings. The table came from immunoSEQ multiplex PCR; TCRdb's copy has only in-frame clones and leaves some out. The sample carries tens of thousands of clones, 90% recorded once. The chain recombines TRBV10-2 with TRBJ2-7, with D unclear. The source material was PBMCs, sampled from a patient treated with natalizumab. This clonotype was sampled from a human donor with multiple sclerosis. The CDR3 nucleotides are TGCGCCAGCGGACCAAACACCTACGAGCAGTACTTC. This gives the protein CASGPNTYEQYF.